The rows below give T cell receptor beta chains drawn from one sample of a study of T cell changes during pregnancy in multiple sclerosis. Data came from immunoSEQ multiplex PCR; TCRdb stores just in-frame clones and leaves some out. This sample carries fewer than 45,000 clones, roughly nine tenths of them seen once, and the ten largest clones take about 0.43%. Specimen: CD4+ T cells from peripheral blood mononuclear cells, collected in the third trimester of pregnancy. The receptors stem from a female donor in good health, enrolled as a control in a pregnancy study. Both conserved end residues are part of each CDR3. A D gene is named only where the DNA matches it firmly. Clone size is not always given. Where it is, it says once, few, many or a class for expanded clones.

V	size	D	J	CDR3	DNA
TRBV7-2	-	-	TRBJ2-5	CASSFPNQETQYF	TGTGCCAGCAGCTTTCCAAACCAAGAGACCCAGTACTTC
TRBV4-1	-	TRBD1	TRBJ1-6	CASSQDPRDRGSPLHF	TGCGCCAGCAGCCAAGATCCCCGGGACAGGGGCTCACCCCTCCACTTT
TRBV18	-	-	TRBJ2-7	CASSPMTGSTYEQYF	TGTGCCAGCTCACCAATGACAGGCTCAACCTACGAGCAGTACTTC
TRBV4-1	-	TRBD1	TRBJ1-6	CASSPGTVNNSPLHF	TGCGCCAGCAGCCCCGGGACAGTGAATAATTCACCCCTCCACTTT
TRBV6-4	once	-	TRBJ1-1	CASSLDMNTEAFF	TGTGCCAGCAGTTTAGATATGAACACTGAAGCTTTCTTT
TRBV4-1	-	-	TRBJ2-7	CASSQEKGTSLSLNYEQYF	TGCGCCAGCAGCCAAGAAAAGGGGACTTCCCTAAGTCTTAACTACGAGCAGTACTTC
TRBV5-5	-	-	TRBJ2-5	CASSFRGRYQETQYF	TGTGCCAGCAGCTTCAGGGGGAGGTACCAAGAGACCCAGTACTTC
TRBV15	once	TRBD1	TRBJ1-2	CATSRGTGTGGLWGYTF	TGTGCCACCAGCAGAGGCACCGGGACAGGGGGCTTATGGGGCTACACCTTC
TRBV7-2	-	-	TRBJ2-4	CASSEGRGGGIQYF	TGTGCCAGCAGCGAGGGAAGGGGAGGGGGCATTCAGTACTTC
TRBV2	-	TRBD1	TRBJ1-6	CASSSGTDFSPLHF	TGTGCCAGCAGCTCCGGGACAGACTTTTCACCCCTCCACTTT
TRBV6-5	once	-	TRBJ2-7	CASSSARAYEQYF	TGTGCCAGCAGTAGCGCTCGAGCCTACGAGCAGTACTTC
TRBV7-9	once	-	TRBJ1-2	CASSLDQGLYGYTF	TGTGCCAGCAGCTTGGACCAGGGACTCTATGGCTACACCTTC
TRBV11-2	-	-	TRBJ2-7	CASSVLAESSYEQYF	TGTGCCAGCAGCGTACTAGCTGAGAGCTCCTACGAGCAGTACTTC
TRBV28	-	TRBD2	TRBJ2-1	CASSLLAGVDEQFF	TGTGCCAGCAGTTTGCTAGCGGGGGTGGATGAGCAGTTCTTC
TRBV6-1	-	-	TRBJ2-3	CASSEGGGTDTQYF	TGTGCCAGCAGTGAAGGGGGGGGCACAGATACGCAGTATTTT
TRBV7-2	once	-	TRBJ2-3	CASSSDYLRTDTQYF	TGTGCCAGCAGCTCCGACTACCTTCGCACAGATACGCAGTATTTT
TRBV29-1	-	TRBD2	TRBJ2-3	CSVSTPSGPTQYF	TGCAGCGTTTCTACCCCTAGCGGCCCTACGCAGTATTTT
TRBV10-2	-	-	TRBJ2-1	CASSGAVGYNEQFF	TGCGCCAGCAGTGGGGCTGTGGGTTACAATGAGCAGTTCTTC
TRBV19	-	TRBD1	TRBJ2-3	CASSLDRAWGTQYF	TGTGCCAGTAGTTTGGACAGGGCTTGGGGTACGCAGTATTTT
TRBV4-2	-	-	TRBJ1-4	CASSQGEAGEKLFF	TGTGCCAGCAGCCAAGGGGAGGCAGGGGAAAAACTGTTTTTT
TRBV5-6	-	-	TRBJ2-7	CASSLWLRRPYEQYF	TGTGCCAGCAGCTTGTGGTTGCGGAGACCCTACGAGCAGTACTTC
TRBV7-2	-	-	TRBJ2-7	CASSFSDEQYF	TGTGCCAGCAGCTTTTCTGACGAGCAGTACTTC
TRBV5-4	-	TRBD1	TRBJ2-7	CASSSATGHEQYF	TGTGCCAGCAGCTCGGCGACAGGGCACGAGCAGTACTTC
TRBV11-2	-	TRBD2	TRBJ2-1	CASGPRLAGVYNEQFF	TGTGCCAGCGGCCCCCGACTAGCGGGAGTGTACAATGAGCAGTTCTTC
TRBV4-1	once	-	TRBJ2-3	CASSQDWYRARDTQYF	TGCGCCAGCAGCCAAGATTGGTACAGGGCCCGAGATACGCAGTATTTT
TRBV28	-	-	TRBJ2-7	CASSPGGEAYEQYF	TGTGCCAGCAGTCCCGGGGGTGAAGCCTACGAGCAGTACTTC
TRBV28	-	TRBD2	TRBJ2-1	CASSFNWGTSGRANEQFF	TGTGCCAGCAGTTTCAATTGGGGGACTAGCGGGAGGGCCAATGAGCAGTTCTTC
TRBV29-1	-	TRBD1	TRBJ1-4	CSVEGTGGEKLFF	TGCAGCGTTGAAGGGACAGGGGGTGAAAAACTGTTTTTT
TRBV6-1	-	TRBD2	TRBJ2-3	CASLLSGSGSDTQYF	TGTGCCAGCCTTCTTAGCGGGAGTGGCTCAGATACGCAGTATTTT
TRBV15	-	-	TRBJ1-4	CATSRDREGGFLEKLFF	TGTGCCACCAGCAGAGATCGGGAAGGGGGTTTCCTTGAAAAACTGTTTTTT
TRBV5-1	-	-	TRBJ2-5	CASSSGQPQETQYF	TGCGCCAGCAGCTCCGGACAGCCACAAGAGACCCAGTACTTC
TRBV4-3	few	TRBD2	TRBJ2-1	CASSQKMTSGGPGYNEQFF	TGCGCCAGCAGCCAAAAGATGACTAGCGGGGGGCCGGGGTACAATGAGCAGTTCTTC
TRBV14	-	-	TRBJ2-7	CASSERPSGEQYF	TGTGCCAGCAGCGAGAGGCCGTCCGGCGAGCAGTACTTC
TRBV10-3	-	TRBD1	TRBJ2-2	CAISPVGTGGTGELFF	TGTGCCATCAGTCCGGTCGGGACAGGCGGGACCGGGGAGCTGTTTTTT
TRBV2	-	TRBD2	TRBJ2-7	CASSYSGGAISSYEQYF	TGTGCCAGTTCTTATAGCGGGGGGGCGATAAGCTCCTACGAGCAGTACTTC
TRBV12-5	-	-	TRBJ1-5	CASGLGQTSNQPQHF	TGTGCTAGTGGTTTGGGACAGACTAGCAATCAGCCCCAGCATTTT
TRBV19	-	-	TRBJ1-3	CASIRFGENTIYF	TGTGCCAGTATAAGGTTCGGAGAGAACACCATATATTTT
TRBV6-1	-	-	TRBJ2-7	CASSEALRGSYEQYF	TGTGCCAGCAGTGAAGCGCTTCGGGGGTCCTACGAGCAGTACTTC
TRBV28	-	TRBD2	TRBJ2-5	CASSPSGSQQETQYF	TGTGCCAGCAGTCCTAGCGGGAGCCAACAAGAGACCCAGTACTTC
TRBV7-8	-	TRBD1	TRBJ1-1	CASSSQGARAEAFF	TGTGCCAGCAGCTCACAGGGGGCGCGTGCTGAAGCTTTCTTT
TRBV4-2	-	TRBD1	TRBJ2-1	CASSQGGGQGAYEQFF	TGTGCCAGCAGCCAAGGGGGAGGACAGGGGGCGTATGAGCAGTTCTTC
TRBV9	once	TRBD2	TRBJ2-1	CASSVGGGVINEQFF	TGTGCCAGCAGCGTAGGTGGGGGGGTCATCAATGAGCAGTTCTTC
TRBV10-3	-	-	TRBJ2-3	CAISELQRESVYTQYF	TGTGCCATCAGTGAGCTTCAAAGGGAGTCGGTTTATACGCAGTATTTT
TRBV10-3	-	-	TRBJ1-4	CAISQSRDNEKLFF	TGTGCCATCAGTCAGTCTCGGGATAATGAAAAACTGTTTTTT
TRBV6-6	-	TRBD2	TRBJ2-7	CATGGSNYEQYF	TGTGCCACCGGGGGGTCAAACTACGAGCAGTACTTC
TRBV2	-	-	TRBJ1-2	CASSEGQTYGYTF	TGTGCCAGCAGTGAGGGGCAGACGTATGGCTACACCTTC
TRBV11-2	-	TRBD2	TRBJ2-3	CASSLRGGFRTDTQYF	TGTGCCAGCAGCTTACGGGGAGGGTTCCGAACAGATACGCAGTATTTT
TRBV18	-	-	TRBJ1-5	CASSYPTHPVWGEDQPQHF	TGTGCCAGCTCCTACCCAACGCACCCGGTTTGGGGGGAAGATCAGCCCCAGCATTTT
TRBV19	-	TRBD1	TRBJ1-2	CASSILGRDRDKDGYTF	TGTGCCAGTAGTATCCTCGGACGGGACAGGGATAAGGATGGCTACACCTTC
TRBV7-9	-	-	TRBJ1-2	CASSPEQVLLNYGYTF	TGTGCCAGCAGCCCTGAACAGGTTCTGCTTAACTATGGCTACACCTTC